This T cell receptor (beta chain) was captured by sequencing in a study of cytomegalovirus exposure and HLA in healthy donors. V lost 4 bases to trimming and J lost 4 bases; unmatched junction nucleotides: 8. Germline values: CDR1 LGHNA, CDR2 YSLEER. The CDR3 spans 15 residues. PCR amplification relied on 60 Vbeta primers (plus 13 Jbeta primers). Here immunoSEQ multiplex PCR was the method, and the copy in TCRdb shows in-frame clones only, minus some. The table shows around 53,000 clones, with 73% occurring only once. Notes on the study in general: V segments that were indistinguishable, TRBV6-2 and TRBV6-3 among them, were omitted from analysis. What a later analysis reportedly showed was that an Asian-associated ancestry cluster had fewer N-insertions than the approximately 700-donor mean. In a later analysis, TCR beta V- and J-gene trimming was associated with a missense DCLRE1C variant. Researchers counted about 150 TCR beta chains as cytomegalovirus-associated.

Details on this clone: Its target is not known.

The sample taken for sequencing was PBMCs. The chain recombines TRBV4-3 with TRBJ2-3; 7 nucleotides align to TRBD1. This clonotype was sampled from a young man in good health and CMV-seronegative. CDR3 protein: CASSPVGGLPDTQYF. The CDR3, as DNA: TGCGCCAGCAGCCCGGTAGGGGGCCTTCCAGATACGCAGTATTTT.